A single sample is the source of the 17 T cell receptor beta chains below, sequenced in a study of radiotherapy plus CTLA-4 blockade in lung cancer. The repertoire was sequenced with immunoSEQ multiplex PCR; TCRdb's copy has only in-frame clones and lacks some. The repertoire holds just over 60,000 clones, with roughly 80% as singletons. Sequenced material: peripheral blood, taken from a patient treated with radiotherapy plus ipilimumab. Every receptor here comes from a human donor with non-small cell lung cancer who had a complete response to radiotherapy plus ipilimumab.

The table lists this clone with a few counts. V gene TRBV15 combines with J gene TRBJ2-1; 7 bases are shared with TRBD1. The junction had 10 bases not matched to a gene; V was cut back by 8 bases and J by 9 bases. Germline-derived CDR1 and CDR2 are LNHNV and YYDKDF (reference sequence). This CDR3 is built from 13 residues. The chain's CDR3 is CATGTAQGGEQFF. For the CDR3, the DNA is TGTGCCACCGGGACAGCCCAGGGCGGTGAGCAGTTCTTC.

V gene TRBV14 combines with J gene TRBJ2-3; possible D gene TRBD1, 6 bases. CDR1 SGHDN and CDR2 FVKESK come from the germline V gene. Trimming took 3 bases from V and 2 from J, leaving 12 bases between them. The CDR3 runs to 15 residues. In DNA form, the CDR3 reads TGTGCCAGCAGCCAGCCCCGGGACATCACAGATACGCAGTATTTT. It yields the protein CASSQPRDITDTQYF.

The gene calls are TRBV7-8 and TRBJ2-1, with D perhaps matching TRBD1 (6 bases). Looked up from germline, CDR1 is SGHVS and CDR2 is FQNEAQ. V was cut by 3 bases and J by 8 bases, with 11 bases left in between. The CDR3 consists of 13 residues. Here the CDR3 DNA reads TGTGCCAGCAGCTTCCGACAGGACCATGAGCAGTTCTTC. It codes for CASSFRQDHEQFF.

Points on this clone: A read error may account for a junction end that differs from germline. The genes are TRBV6-1 and TRBJ1-2, with D maybe TRBD1 (6 bases). CDR1 MNHNS and CDR2 SASEGT come from the germline V gene. CDR3 length: 17 amino acids. CDR3 residues: CASSEGSGSWDIGGYTF. The CDR3 nucleotides read TGTGCCAGCAGCGAAGGTTCCGGGTCGTGGGACATAGGCGGCTACACCTTC.

The chain recombines TRBV7-2 with TRBJ1-2; TRBD1 aligns across 12 bases. Looked up from germline, CDR1 is SGHTA and CDR2 is FQGNSA. The V segment lost 4 bases and the J segment 5 bases; nucleotides outside the gene matches: 5. The CDR3 totals 15 residues. CDR3 region: CASSSRDRGLYGYTF. The CDR3 DNA follows: TGTGCCAGCAGCTCCCGGGACAGGGGGCTTTATGGCTACACCTTC.

This chain uses TRBV4-2 with TRBJ1-4; unclear D gene. From germline, CDR1 is LGHNA and CDR2 YNFKEQ. This CDR3 has 14 amino acids. Between the trimmed V and J ends, which lost 0 bases and 1 base, there was a span of 3 bases. Here the CDR3 reads CASSQEGTNEKLFF. CDR3 DNA: TGTGCCAGCAGCCAAGAAGGAACTAATGAAAAACTGTTTTTT.

V is TRBV6-4 and J is TRBJ2-7; D possibly corresponds to TRBD2 (5 bases). The CDR3 has 13 amino acids. The ends were cut back, 2 bases at V and 2 bases at J, with 7 bases in the middle. The germline CDR1 and CDR2 sequences are MRHNA and SNTAGT. The DNA for the CDR3 is TGTGCCAGCAGTGACGGGGAGCCCTACGAGCAGTACTTC. It translates to CASSDGEPYEQYF.

This chain links TRBV10-2 with TRBJ1-5, with 8 bases aligning to TRBD1. The CDR3 loop spans 14 amino acids. Trimming removed 5 bases from V and 5 bases from J; junction bases left unmatched: 5. Germline V CDR1 and CDR2: WSHSY, SAAADI. CDR3 sequence reads: CASSPGQGHQPQHF. The CDR3 region has the DNA TGCGCCAGCAGTCCCGGACAGGGTCATCAGCCCCAGCATTTT.

The chain carries TRBV2 and TRBJ1-5, with TRBD1 identical over 7 bases. V lost 6 bases to trimming and J lost 4 bases; unmatched junction nucleotides: 6. CDR3 length: 14 amino acids. From germline, CDR1 is SNHLY and CDR2 FYNNEI. CDR3 in amino acids: CASRETGLNQPQHF. CDR3 coding DNA: TGTGCCAGCAGAGAGACAGGGCTAAATCAGCCCCAGCATTTT.

The chain combines TRBV6-5 with TRBJ2-5, with D possibly matching TRBD2 (6 bases). This CDR3 contains 14 residues. Looked up from germline, CDR1 is MNHEY and CDR2 is SVGAGI. The V gene lost 7 bases and the J gene lost 2 bases, with 14 bases spanning the gap. The CDR3 reads CASTPGGKQETQYF. The CDR3 bases are TGTGCCAGCACCCCCGGCGGGAAGCAAGAGACCCAGTACTTC.

The DNA of the CDR3 is TGCGCCAGCAGCCCCACCGGATCGGCCCTTGAACTCTATGGCTACACCTTC. It encodes CASSPTGSALELYGYTF. The rearrangement links TRBV4-3 to TRBJ1-2; D is ambiguous. The CDR3 extends over 17 amino acids. The germline CDR1 and CDR2 sequences are LGHNA and YSLEER. Trimming took off 4 bases at V and 4 bases at J, with 22 bases between the two ends.

The V call is TRBV9, the J call TRBJ2-1; D may be TRBD2 (5 bases). This CDR3 region has 15 residues. The germline V gene encodes CDR1 SGDLS and CDR2 YYNGEE. V lost 4 bases and J lost 2, with 13 bases in between. CDR3 DNA: TGTGCCAGCAGCCCCAGAGAGGGAACCTACAATGAGCAGTTCTTC. As protein: CASSPREGTYNEQFF.

The V call is TRBV19, the J call TRBJ1-4; D is undetermined. Trimming left V 6 bases short and J 4 bases short, with 12 bases between. Germline V gene sequence: CDR1 LNHDA, CDR2 SQIVND (reference sequence). CDR3 size: 14 residues. CDR3: CASSLGQLNEKLFF. The CDR3 coding sequence is TGTGCCAGTAGCCTCGGTCAGCTTAATGAAAAACTGTTTTTT.

The chain carries TRBV10-3 and TRBJ2-3; 13 positions match TRBD2. The trim removed 6 bases at V and 2 bases at J, leaving 5 bases unmatched. Germline V gives CDR1 ENHRY, CDR2 SYGVKD. The CDR3 consists of 16 residues. The CDR3 spells CAIRPGLAGFTDTQYF. The DNA of the CDR3 is TGTGCCATCAGGCCGGGACTAGCGGGGTTCACAGATACGCAGTATTTT.

J is TRBJ1-1 and V is TRBV27; D might be TRBD1 (6 bases). Trimming pared 6 bases from V and 4 bases from J, leaving 9 bases between. Per the germline V gene, CDR1 is MNHEY and CDR2 is SMNVEV (reference sequence). There are 12 residues in the CDR3. The CDR3 coding sequence is TGTGCCAGCAGCAAAGGGGGCACTGAAGCTTTCTTT. Protein product: CASSKGGTEAFF.

CDR3 residues: CASSLGYRAPYNEQFF. The CDR3 nucleotides read TGCGCCAGCAGCTTGGGGTACAGGGCTCCCTACAATGAGCAGTTCTTC. This rearrangement joins TRBV5-1 to TRBJ2-1; possible D gene TRBD1, 6 bases. This CDR3 comprises 16 residues. The germline V and J ends were trimmed by 0 bases and 2 bases, with 12 bases remaining between them. Per the germline V gene, CDR1 is SGHRS and CDR2 is YFSETQ.

The chain has TRBV5-1 and TRBJ2-7; 7 bases fit TRBD2. The V segment lost 4 bases and the J segment 3 bases; nucleotides outside the gene matches: 7. This CDR3 is built from 14 residues. In germline, CDR1 is SGHRS, CDR2 YFSETQ. CDR3 bases: TGCGCCAGCAGCCCCCGGGGGGAGATCTACGAGCAGTACTTC. Residues: CASSPRGEIYEQYF.